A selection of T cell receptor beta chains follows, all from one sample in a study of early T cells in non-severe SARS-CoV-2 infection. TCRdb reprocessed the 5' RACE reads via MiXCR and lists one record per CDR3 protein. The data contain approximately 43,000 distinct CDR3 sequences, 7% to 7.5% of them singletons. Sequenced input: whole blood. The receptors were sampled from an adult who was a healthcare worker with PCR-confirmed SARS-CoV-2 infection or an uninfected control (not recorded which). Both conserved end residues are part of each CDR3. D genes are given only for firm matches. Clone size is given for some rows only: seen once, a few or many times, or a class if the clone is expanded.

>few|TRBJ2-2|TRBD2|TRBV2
CASSLAGVHTGELFF
TGTGCCAGCAGTCTAGCGGGGGTTCACACCGGGGAGCTGTTTTTT
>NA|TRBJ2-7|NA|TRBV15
CATSRENSYEQYF
TGTGCCACCAGCAGAGAGAACTCCTACGAGCAGTACTTC
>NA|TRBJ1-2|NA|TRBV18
CASSPDTTRGYTF
TGTGCCAGCTCACCTGATACAACTCGGGGCTACACCTTC
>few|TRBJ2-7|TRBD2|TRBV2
CASSEASGGEQYF
TGTGCCAGCAGTGAGGCTAGCGGGGGCGAGCAGTACTTC
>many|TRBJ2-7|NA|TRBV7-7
CASSFQRGRGGVYEQYF
TGTGCTAGCAGCTTCCAGAGGGGGCGAGGAGGGGTGTACGAGCAGTACTTC
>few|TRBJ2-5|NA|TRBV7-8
CASSLIRQQETQYF
TGTGCCAGCAGCTTAATCAGACAGCAAGAGACCCAGTACTTC
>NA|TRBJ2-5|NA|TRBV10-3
CAISESGQRAETQYF
TGTGCCATCAGTGAGTCTGGACAGAGAGCAGAGACCCAGTACTTC
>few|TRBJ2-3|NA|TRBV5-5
CASSLRAGADTQYF
TGTGCCAGCAGCTTGAGGGCGGGGGCCGATACGCAGTATTTT
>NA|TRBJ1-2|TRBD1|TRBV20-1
CSASTGQGSGYTF
TGCAGTGCTTCCACGGGACAGGGTAGTGGCTACACCTTC
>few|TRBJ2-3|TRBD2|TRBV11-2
CASSQTDPWRRGGVPDTQYF
TGTGCCAGCAGCCAAACCGACCCTTGGCGGCGGGGGGGCGTCCCAGATACGCAGTATTTT
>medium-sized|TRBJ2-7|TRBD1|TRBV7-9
CASSSRDRDKSYEQYF
TGTGCCAGCAGCTCGCGGGACAGGGATAAGTCCTACGAGCAGTACTTC
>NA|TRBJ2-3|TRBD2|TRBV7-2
CASSSFGLAGGSTDTQYF
TGTGCCAGCAGCTCCTTCGGACTAGCGGGGGGGAGCACAGATACGCAGTATTTT
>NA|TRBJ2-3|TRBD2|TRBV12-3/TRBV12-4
CASTPAGESGDTQYF
TGTGCCAGCACCCCTGCGGGAGAATCGGGAGATACGCAGTATTTT
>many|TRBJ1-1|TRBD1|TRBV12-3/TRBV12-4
CASSLRTGNTEAFF
TGTGCCAGCAGTTTGAGGACAGGCAACACTGAAGCTTTCTTT
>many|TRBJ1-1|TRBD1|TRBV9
CASSVIAQGAMNTEAFF
TGTGCCAGCAGCGTGATAGCACAGGGGGCGATGAACACTGAAGCTTTCTTT
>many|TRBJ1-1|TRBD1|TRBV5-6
CASSTGTGFTEAFF
TGTGCCAGCAGCACCGGGACAGGGTTCACTGAAGCTTTCTTT
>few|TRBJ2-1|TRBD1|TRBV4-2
CASSQQGQGNINPQYNEQFF
TGTGCCAGCAGCCAACAAGGACAGGGCAACATTAACCCGCAATACAATGAGCAGTTCTTC
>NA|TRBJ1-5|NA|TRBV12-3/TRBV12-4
CASSGPGNQPQHF
TGTGCCAGCAGTGGCCCAGGCAATCAGCCCCAGCATTTT
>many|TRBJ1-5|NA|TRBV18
CASSPGSSRNQPQHF
TGTGCCAGCTCCCCAGGGAGTTCTCGCAATCAGCCCCAGCATTTT
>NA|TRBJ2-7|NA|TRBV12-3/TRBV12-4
CASSPVGRMNYEQYF
TGTGCCAGCAGCCCGGTGGGCAGGATGAACTACGAGCAGTACTTC
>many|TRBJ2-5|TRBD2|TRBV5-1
CASSYVASLGRVQTQYF
TGCGCCAGCAGCTACGTTGCTTCTCTAGGGAGGGTGCAGACCCAGTACTTC
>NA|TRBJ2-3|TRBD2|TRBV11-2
CASSLDPGLDSDTQYF
TGTGCCAGCAGCTTAGATCCTGGACTAGACTCAGATACGCAGTATTTT
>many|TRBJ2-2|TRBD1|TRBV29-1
CSVGQGRTGELFF
TGCAGCGTTGGACAGGGTAGGACCGGGGAGCTGTTTTTT
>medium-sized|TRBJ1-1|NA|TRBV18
CASSSPKKWGLNTEAFF
TGTGCCAGCTCATCCCCTAAAAAATGGGGGCTGAACACTGAAGCTTTCTTT
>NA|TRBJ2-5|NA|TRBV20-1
CSAPSGGQLETQYF
TGCAGTGCCCCCTCCGGAGGGCAGCTAGAGACCCAGTACTTC
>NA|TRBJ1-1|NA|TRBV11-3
CASSQEATTEAFF
TGTGCCAGCAGCCAAGAGGCGACCACTGAAGCTTTCTTT
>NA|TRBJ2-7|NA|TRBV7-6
CASSLPQGYEQYF
TGTGCCAGCAGCTTACCACAGGGCTACGAGCAGTACTTC
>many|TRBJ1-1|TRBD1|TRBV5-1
CASSLEQGSEAFF
TGCGCCAGCAGCTTGGAACAGGGGAGTGAAGCTTTCTTT
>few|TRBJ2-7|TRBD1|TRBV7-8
CASSLTGASSYEQYF
TGTGCCAGCAGCTTAACAGGGGCGAGCTCCTACGAGCAGTACTTC
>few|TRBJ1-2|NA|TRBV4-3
CASSQDANYGYTF
TGCGCCAGCAGCCAAGACGCTAACTATGGCTACACCTTC
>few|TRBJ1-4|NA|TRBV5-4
CASSLDSGTNEKLFF
TGTGCCAGCAGCTTGGACTCAGGGACTAATGAAAAACTGTTTTTT
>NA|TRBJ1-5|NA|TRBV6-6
CASSYPHRETQHF
TGTGCCAGCAGTTACCCCCACAGGGAGACCCAGCATTTT
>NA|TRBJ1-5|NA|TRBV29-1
CSATPGRGSDQPQHF
TGCAGCGCTACCCCCGGTAGGGGTAGCGATCAGCCCCAGCATTTT
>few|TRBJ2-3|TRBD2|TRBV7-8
CASSRPRGLAGGGTDTQYF
TGTGCCAGCAGCAGACCCCGGGGACTAGCGGGGGGGGGCACAGATACGCAGTATTTT
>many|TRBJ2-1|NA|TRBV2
CATKGLRSYNEQFF
TGTGCCACCAAGGGATTGCGCTCCTACAATGAGCAGTTCTTC